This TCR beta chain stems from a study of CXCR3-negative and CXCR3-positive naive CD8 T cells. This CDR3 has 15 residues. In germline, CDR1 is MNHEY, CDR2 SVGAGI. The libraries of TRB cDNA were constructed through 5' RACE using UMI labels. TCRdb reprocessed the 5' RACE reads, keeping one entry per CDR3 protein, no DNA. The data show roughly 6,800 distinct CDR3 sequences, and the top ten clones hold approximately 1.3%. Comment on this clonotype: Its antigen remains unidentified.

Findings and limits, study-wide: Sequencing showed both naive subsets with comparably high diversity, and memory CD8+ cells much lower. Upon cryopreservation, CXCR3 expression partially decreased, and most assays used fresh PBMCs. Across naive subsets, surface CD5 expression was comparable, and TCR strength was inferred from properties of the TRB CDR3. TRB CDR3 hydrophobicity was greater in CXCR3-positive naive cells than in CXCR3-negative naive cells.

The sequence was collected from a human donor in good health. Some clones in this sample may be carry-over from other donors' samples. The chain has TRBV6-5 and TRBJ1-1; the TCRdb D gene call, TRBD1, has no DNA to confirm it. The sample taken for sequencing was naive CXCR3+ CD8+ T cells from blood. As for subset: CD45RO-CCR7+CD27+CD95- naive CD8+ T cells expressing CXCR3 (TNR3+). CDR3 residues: CGSADTGGLNTEAFF.